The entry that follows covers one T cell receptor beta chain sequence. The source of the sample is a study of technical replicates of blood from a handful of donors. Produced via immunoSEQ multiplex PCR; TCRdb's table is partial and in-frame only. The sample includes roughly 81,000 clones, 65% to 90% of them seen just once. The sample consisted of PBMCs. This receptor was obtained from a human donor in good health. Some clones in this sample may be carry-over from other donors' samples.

The chain's CDR3 is CASREWTYNEQFF. The CDR3 DNA sequence: TGTGCCAGCCGGGAGTGGACCTACAATGAGCAGTTCTTC. The chain has TRBV11-1 and TRBJ2-1, with D possibly being TRBD2 (6 bases). Per germline, CDR1 SGHAT and CDR2 FQDESV (reference sequence). V shed 8 bases and J shed 2 bases, with 10 bases lying between them. The CDR3 contains 13 residues.